This T cell receptor (beta chain) was documented in a study of OX40 agonist ivuxolimab in advanced cancers. TCRdb's table, derived via immunoSEQ multiplex PCR, lists solely in-frame clones and lacks some. Altogether about 22,000 clones are present, roughly 86% being singletons, with the ten largest covering 50%. The CDR3 totals 13 residues. The germline CDR1 and CDR2 sequences are LNHDA and SQIVND (reference sequence). V gave up 2 bases and J gave up 1 base, with 5 bases separating them. In this sample, this clone turned up a few times. This clonotype was sampled from an adult with an advanced solid tumor such as melanoma, head and neck, liver or kidney cancer. The gene calls are TRBV19 and TRBJ1-1; D is unresolved. This specimen consisted of CD4+ or CD8+ T cells sorted from blood, obtained in a trial of the OX40 agonist ivuxolimab. This CDR3 reads CASSISRNTEAFF. CDR3 nucleotides: TGTGCCAGTAGTATATCCAGGAACACTGAAGCTTTCTTT.